This TCR beta chain derives from a study of radiotherapy plus CTLA-4 blockade in lung cancer listed by TCRdb under 2018. Notes on the research overall: Among enrolled patients, 15% to 20% had an objective response and around 33% reached disease control. Study-wide findings and limitations: After treatment with radiotherapy and ipilimumab, TCR clones that came from tumors expanded in the peripheral blood. The strongest predictors of response were reported to be early dynamic shifts in blood T cell clones along with a rise in serum interferon-beta following radiation.

The germline V gene yields SGHDN for CDR1 and FVKESK for CDR2. Deletion took 1 base off V and 5 bases off J, with a span of 7 bases between the germline ends. Its CDR3 holds 13 amino acids, cysteine through phenylalanine. Here the CDR3 DNA is all that survives: 39 bases in frame from base 1. About this clone: Its antigen specificity is not known. Qualities for individual bases were not recorded, and no much larger clone is one base off.

Library generation was performed with the immunoSEQ multiplex PCR assay. As stored in TCRdb, this immuneACCESS dataset retains in-frame rearrangements with V and J assigned. A fraction of the clones does not appear; measured against another copy, unresolved V genes explain less than half of the discrepancy, and the remainder lacks a known reason. The sample profile shows 65,000 to 70,000 clones; 70% to 85% of them were found once. Jointly, the top ten make up over 7.5% of the sample. The study evaluated CTLA-4 blockade (ipilimumab) given together with focal radiation therapy in patients who had chemo-refractory metastatic non-small-cell lung cancer.

The TCR sequence derives from a human donor with non-small cell lung cancer who had a complete response to radiotherapy plus ipilimumab. The V gene is TRBV14 and the J gene is TRBJ2-3, with the D gene call left open. Material: peripheral blood, obtained from a patient treated with radiotherapy plus ipilimumab. Read as DNA, the sequence is TGTGCCAGCAGCCAAGGGGTGGGAGATACGCAGTATTTT. Its product reads: CASSQGVGDTQYF.